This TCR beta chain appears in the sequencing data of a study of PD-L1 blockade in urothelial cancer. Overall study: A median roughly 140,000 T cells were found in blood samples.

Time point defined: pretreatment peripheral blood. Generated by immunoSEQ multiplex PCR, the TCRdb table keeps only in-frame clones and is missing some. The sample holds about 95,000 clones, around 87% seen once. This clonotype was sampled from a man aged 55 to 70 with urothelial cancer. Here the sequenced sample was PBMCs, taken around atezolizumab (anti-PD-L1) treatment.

CDR3 nucleotides: TGTGCCAGCAGTTTATTCTTAGGTACAGTTCCCTACGAGCAGTACTTC. It codes for CASSLFLGTVPYEQYF. This chain uses TRBV27 with TRBJ2-7; D call uncertain. The CDR3 contains 16 residues. Trimming pared 1 base from V and 2 bases from J, leaving 15 bases between. From germline, CDR1 is MNHEY and CDR2 SMNVEV (reference sequence).